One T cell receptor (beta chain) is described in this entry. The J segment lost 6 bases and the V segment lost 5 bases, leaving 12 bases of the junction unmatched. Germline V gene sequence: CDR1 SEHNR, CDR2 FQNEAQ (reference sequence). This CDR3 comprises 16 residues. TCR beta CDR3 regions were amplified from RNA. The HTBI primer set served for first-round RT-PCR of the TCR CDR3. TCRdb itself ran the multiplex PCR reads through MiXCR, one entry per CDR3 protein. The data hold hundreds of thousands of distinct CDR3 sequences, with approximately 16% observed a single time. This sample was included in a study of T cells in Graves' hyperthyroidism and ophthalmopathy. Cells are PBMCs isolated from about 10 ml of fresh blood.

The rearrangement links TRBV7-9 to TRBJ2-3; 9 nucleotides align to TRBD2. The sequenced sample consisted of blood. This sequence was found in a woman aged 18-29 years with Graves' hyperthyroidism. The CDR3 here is CASSTDSGGPGDTQYF. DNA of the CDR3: TGTGCCAGCAGCACGGACAGCGGGGGGCCTGGGGATACGCAGTATTTT.